Below are 32 T cell receptor beta chains sequenced from a single sample in a study of T cell responses to AZD1222 COVID-19 vaccine. The method was immunoSEQ multiplex PCR; TCRdb's version includes in-frame clones alone and lacks a portion of them. The sample records fewer than 130,000 clones, about nine tenths being singletons. The sequencing here drew on peripheral blood, taken 28 days after the second AZD1222 dose. These receptors came from an adult who received the AZD1222 COVID-19 vaccine.

This chain joins TRBV28 and TRBJ2-3; 10 positions agree with TRBD1. Per germline, CDR1 MDHEN and CDR2 SYDVKM. This CDR3 spans 17 amino acids. Unmatched junction bases numbered 11, after V lost 2 bases and J lost 6 bases. The CDR3 region has the DNA TGTGCCAGCAGTTTACTTGGACAGGGGGGAAGAGGTGATACGCAGTATTTT. Amino acid sequence: CASSLLGQGGRGDTQYF.

The rearrangement uses TRBV9 and TRBJ1-1; unclear D gene. Germline CDR1 is SGDLS and CDR2 is YYNGEE. The ends were cut back, 0 bases at V and 4 bases at J, with 10 bases in the middle. CDR3 size: 14 residues. CDR3 nucleotides: TGTGCCAGCAGCGTAGCGGACGCCAGCACTGAAGCTTTCTTT. It specifies CASSVADASTEAFF.

This clone has just one count. CDR3 DNA: TGTGCCAGCAGTGACCCTGGGGGTGGTTCACCCCTCCACTTT. Its translation: CASSDPGGGSPLHF. The gene calls are TRBV2 and TRBJ1-6; maybe TRBD1 (5 bases). CDR3 length: 14 amino acids. CDR1 is SNHLY, CDR2 FYNNEI, per germline. Trimming stripped 3 bases from V and 9 bases from J, with 12 bases between.

J is TRBJ2-1 and V is TRBV7-6, with D maybe TRBD2 (6 bases). This CDR3 region has 11 residues. V dropped 5 bases and J dropped 10 bases, with 9 bases sitting between them. CDR1 is SGHVS, CDR2 FNYEAQ, per germline. The CDR3 sequence: CASSPGGEQFF. In nucleotides, the CDR3 is TGTGCCAGCAGCCCTGGGGGGGAGCAGTTCTTC.

This sequence joins TRBV7-2 and TRBJ1-2; D perhaps matches TRBD1 (5 bases). CDR3 length: 14 amino acids. V shed 0 bases and J shed 4 bases, with 9 bases lying between them. Per the germline V gene, CDR1 is SGHTA and CDR2 is FQGNSA. The CDR3 region is CASSLADGGYGYTF. Here the CDR3 DNA reads TGTGCCAGCAGCTTAGCGGACGGGGGCTATGGCTACACCTTC.

This chain joins TRBV5-1 and TRBJ1-1; no definite D call. Germline loops: CDR1 SGHRS, CDR2 YFSETQ. V was cut by 0 bases and J by 6 bases, with 9 bases left in between. This CDR3 contains 13 residues. Here the CDR3 reads CASSLGVEAEAFF. CDR3 coding DNA: TGCGCCAGCAGCTTGGGAGTTGAGGCTGAAGCTTTCTTT.

Concerning this clone: Its ends do not fully match the called genes, so a read error is possible. This chain joins TRBV18 and TRBJ2-5; perhaps TRBD1 as D (7 bases). This CDR3 is built from 16 residues. Germline V lookup: CDR1 KGHSH, CDR2 LQKENI. In DNA, the CDR3 is TGTGCCAGCTCGCCACTAGGAGGGGGCAAACAAGAGACCCAGTACTTC. Translation: CASSPLGGGKQETQYF.

The V and J genes are TRBV7-2 and TRBJ1-2, with TRBD1 as a possible D gene (6 bases). Germline values: CDR1 SGHTA, CDR2 FQGNSA. V lost 0 bases and J 8 bases, leaving 25 bases between the germline ends. The CDR3 is 18 amino acids. This CDR3 reads CASSLAAFGGGDIYGYTF. The DNA of the CDR3 is TGTGCCAGCAGCTTAGCCGCCTTTGGGGGGGGCGATATCTACGGCTACACCTTC.

CDR3 bases: TGTGCCAGCAGCTTAGCAGCCTGGTCCTACGAGCAGTACTTC. Its protein is CASSLAAWSYEQYF. The rearrangement uses TRBV7-2 and TRBJ2-7; D remains ambiguous. Germline CDR1 and CDR2: SGHTA and FQGNSA. V lost 0 bases, J lost 1 base, and 7 bases lay in between. This CDR3 comprises 14 residues.

This chain uses TRBV30 with TRBJ1-1; 9 bases are a match to TRBD1. CDR3 size: 16 residues. J was trimmed by 0 bases and V by 0 bases; bases with no gene match: 5. Germline lookup yields CDR1 GTSNPN and CDR2 SVGIG (reference sequence). The CDR3 protein is CAWSVPRTGVNTEAFF. As DNA, the CDR3 is TGTGCCTGGAGTGTGCCCCGGACAGGGGTGAACACTGAAGCTTTCTTT.

This chain connects TRBV6-4 to TRBJ2-5; D is tentatively TRBD1 or TRBD2 (5 bases each). CDR1 MRHNA and CDR2 SNTAGT come from the germline V gene. V gave up 7 bases and J gave up 0 bases, with 15 bases separating them. The CDR3 sequence is 15 residues long. CDR3 sequence (DNA): TGTGCCAGCATCCCTGGGAGACAGTACCAAGAGACCCAGTACTTC. This encodes CASIPGRQYQETQYF.

This clone was observed a single time. The V gene is TRBV4-1, the J gene TRBJ2-7; either TRBD1 or TRBD2 may fit D (6 bases each). The CDR3 contains 18 residues. V was pared by 2 bases and J by 6 bases, with 26 bases between. Germline CDR1 and CDR2: MGHRA and YSYEKL. The CDR3 DNA is TGCGCCAGCAGCCAACTGATACCTAGGGGAGGAGGGGGTCTCGAGCAGTACTTC. Protein product: CASSQLIPRGGGGLEQYF.

This chain uses TRBV6-2 or TRBV6-3 with TRBJ1-1; the D is unclear. V was shortened by 6 bases and J by 8 bases, with 16 bases between the two germline ends. Per germline, CDR1 MNHEY and CDR2 SVGEGT. CDR3 size: 13 residues. CDR3 coding DNA: TGTGCCAGCAGCATCCAACGGCTAAGAGAAGCTTTCTTT. Translated, it gives CASSIQRLREAFF.

This chain links TRBV19 with TRBJ1-5; D ambiguous. V was shortened by 3 bases and J by 0 bases, with 12 bases between the two germline ends. The germline gives CDR1 LNHDA, CDR2 SQIVND (reference sequence). This CDR3 region has 16 residues. The DNA for the CDR3 is TGTGCCAGTAGTATTGGAGACAACTATAGCAATCAGCCCCAGCATTTT. Its protein is CASSIGDNYSNQPQHF.

V usage is TRBV28 and J usage is TRBJ2-7; 9 bases align to TRBD1. CDR1 is MDHEN, CDR2 SYDVKM, per germline. The V gene end was trimmed by 5 bases and the J gene end by 4 bases; junction bases not matched to a gene: 3. The CDR3 contains 13 residues. For the CDR3, the DNA is TGTGCCAGCAGTCAGGACAGGGGTTACGAGCAGTACTTC. Translation: CASSQDRGYEQYF. Drawing the rest from reference TRBV28 and TRBJ2-7, the complete variable domain is DVKVTQSSRYLVKRTGEKVFLECVQDMDHENMFWYRQDPGLGLRLIYFSYDVKMKEKGDIPEGYSVSREKKERFSLILESASTNQTSMYLCASSQDRGYEQYFGPGTRLTVT.

The chain combines TRBV9 with TRBJ2-5; 10 nucleotides align to TRBD2. The CDR3 runs 16 residues. The germline V gene has CDR1 SGDLS and CDR2 YYNGEE. V lost 4 bases to trimming and J lost 4 bases; unmatched junction nucleotides: 10. The CDR3 DNA reads as TGTGCCAGCAGCCCTGAAAGCGGGGGGGCAAGAGAGACCCAGTACTTC. Protein: CASSPESGGARETQYF.

V gene TRBV30 combines with J gene TRBJ1-5; D is undetermined. V shed 0 bases and J shed 5 bases, with 5 bases lying between them. CDR3 length: 12 amino acids. Per germline, CDR1 GTSNPN and CDR2 SVGIG (reference sequence). The CDR3 reads CAWSVGYQPQHF. The DNA of the CDR3 is TGTGCCTGGAGTGTAGGTTATCAGCCCCAGCATTTT.

The chain carries TRBV7-3 and TRBJ2-5, with TRBD2 matching over 9 bases. This CDR3 is built from 16 residues. Trimming at V came to 4 bases and at J to 5 bases, leaving 11 bases not matched to a gene. Germline loops: CDR1 SGHTA, CDR2 FQGTGA. The DNA of the CDR3 is TGTGCCAGCAGCTCCTACTCGCGGGGGGGCGCGGAGACCCAGTACTTC. Translated: CASSSYSRGGAETQYF.

As DNA, the CDR3 is TGCAGTGCTAGTTACCTAGCGGGGGGGCACAATGAGCAGTTCTTC. Translation gives CSASYLAGGHNEQFF. This chain joins TRBV20-1 and TRBJ2-1; TRBD2 matches at 12 bases. Germline V gene lookup returns CDR1 DFQATT and CDR2 SNEGSKA (reference sequence). Germline trimming cut 3 bases from V and 5 bases from J; bases unmatched to any gene: 5. The CDR3 spans 15 residues.

The genes are TRBV7-9 and TRBJ2-7, with D maybe TRBD1 (6 bases). CDR1 SEHNR and CDR2 FQNEAQ come from the germline V gene (reference sequence). The germline V and J ends were trimmed by 0 bases and 2 bases, with 11 bases remaining between them. CDR3 length: 15 amino acids. The CDR3 coding sequence is TGTGCCAGCAGCTTAGCTAGGGGGATTCCCTACGAGCAGTACTTC. Its translation: CASSLARGIPYEQYF. The whole variable domain, remainder taken from reference TRBV7-9 and TRBJ2-7, is DTGVSQNPRHKITKRGQNVTFRCDPISEHNRLYWYRQTLGQGPEFLTYFQNEAQLEKSRLLSDRFSAERPKGSFSTLEIQRTEQGDSAMYLCASSLARGIPYEQYFGPGTRLTVT.

The genes are TRBV6-2 or TRBV6-3 and TRBJ1-5; a weak D match, TRBD1 (5 bases). CDR3 length: 14 amino acids. The V and J ends lost 2 bases and 0 bases respectively, with 5 bases between them. The germline gives CDR1 MNHEY, CDR2 SVGEGT. CDR3 protein: CASSYGHSNQPQHF. CDR3 in DNA: TGTGCCAGCAGTTACGGACATAGCAATCAGCCCCAGCATTTT.

The chain recombines TRBV19 with TRBJ1-1; D is ambiguous. This CDR3 has 14 amino acids. Between the trimmed V and J ends, which lost 5 bases and 1 base, there was a span of 11 bases. Germline V gene sequence: CDR1 LNHDA, CDR2 SQIVND (reference sequence). The DNA of the CDR3 is TGTGCCAGTAGTTCTTTTCGTCGGAACACTGAAGCTTTCTTT. Its translation is CASSSFRRNTEAFF.

The chain links TRBV4-1 to TRBJ1-1, with 8 bases aligning to TRBD1. Unmatched junction bases numbered 2, after V lost 3 bases and J lost 5 bases. The CDR3 is 13 residues long. Looked up from germline, CDR1 is MGHRA and CDR2 is YSYEKL. CDR3 residues: CASSHGQGTEAFF. The DNA for the CDR3 is TGCGCCAGCAGCCACGGACAGGGAACTGAAGCTTTCTTT.

This clone was seen just once. This chain joins TRBV6-5 and TRBJ1-3; TRBD1 is a possible D gene (5 bases). The CDR3 runs 14 residues. V lost 6 bases to trimming and J lost 5 bases, with 14 bases between them. Looked up from germline, CDR1 is MNHEY and CDR2 is SVGAGI. The CDR3 nucleotides read TGTGCCAGCAGAAGTCAGGGAAACCGAAACACCATATATTTT. Translation gives CASRSQGNRNTIYF.

This clone has just one count. V is TRBV10-2 and J is TRBJ2-1; D unclear. The V and J ends lost 0 bases and 3 bases respectively, with 12 bases between them. The CDR3 is 16 amino acids. Germline CDR1 and CDR2: WSHSY and SAAADI. CDR3 residues: CASSESKVGLYNEQFF. Here the CDR3 DNA reads TGCGCCAGCAGTGAGTCGAAAGTAGGGCTCTACAATGAGCAGTTCTTC.

V and J are TRBV5-4 and TRBJ1-1, with D uncertain. Germline values: CDR1 SGHNT, CDR2 YYREEE (reference sequence). Trimming removed 1 base at V and 4 bases at J, with 14 bases between. CDR3 length: 15 residues. The CDR3: CASSLLGGVTTEAFF. DNA for the CDR3: TGTGCCAGCAGCTTGCTGGGAGGAGTGACCACTGAAGCTTTCTTT.

The rearrangement links TRBV21-1 to TRBJ1-5. TRBV21-1 is a known pseudogene. The CDR3 consists of 12 residues. The CDR3 sequence is CASSKEGQPQHF. CDR3 coding DNA: TGTGCCAGCAGCAAAGAAGGTCAGCCCCAGCATTTT.

V gene TRBV19 combines with J gene TRBJ2-2; D not resolved. There are 13 residues in the CDR3. Trimming removed 4 bases at V and 2 bases at J, with 5 bases between. The V gene's germline CDR1 is LNHDA and CDR2 SQIVND (reference sequence). Here the CDR3 reads CASSTVNTGELFF. DNA for the CDR3: TGTGCCAGTAGTACCGTTAACACCGGGGAGCTGTTTTTT. The whole variable domain, remainder taken from reference TRBV19 and TRBJ2-2, is DGGITQSPKYLFRKEGQNVTLSCEQNLNHDAMYWYRQDPGQGLRLIYYSQIVNDFQKGDIAEGYSVSREKKESFPLTVTSAQKNPTAFYLCASSTVNTGELFFGEGSRLTVL.

V usage is TRBV7-2 and J usage is TRBJ1-4, with D possibly matching TRBD1 (5 bases). The CDR3 spans 13 residues. CDR1 SGHTA and CDR2 FQGNSA come from the germline V gene. Trimming pared 5 bases from V and 7 bases from J, leaving 11 bases between. The CDR3 loop is CASSLGTIEKLFF. CDR3 DNA: TGTGCCAGCAGCCTGGGGACGATTGAAAAACTGTTTTTT.

This chain links TRBV5-1 with TRBJ2-3; D ambiguous. The CDR3 is 12 amino acids. Germline V gives CDR1 SGHRS, CDR2 YFSETQ. The V and J ends lost 2 bases and 3 bases respectively, with 4 bases between them. CDR3 in amino acids: CASSFRTDTQYF. The CDR3 nucleotides read TGCGCCAGCAGCTTCAGGACAGATACGCAGTATTTT.

This chain links TRBV10-1 with TRBJ2-7; 9 nucleotides align to TRBD1. CDR1 is WNHNN, CDR2 SYGVQD, per germline (reference sequence). The ends lost 8 bases at V and 6 bases at J; junction bases unmatched: 11. There are 14 residues in the CDR3. CDR3 sequence reads: CASGAGTGSGEQYF. The CDR3 DNA follows: TGCGCCAGCGGAGCCGGGACAGGGTCAGGCGAGCAGTACTTC.

The chain carries TRBV7-9 and TRBJ1-1; D uncertain. V lost 2 bases and J 3 bases, leaving 7 bases between the germline ends. The CDR3 consists of 13 residues. CDR1 and CDR2 (germline): SEHNR, FQNEAQ (reference sequence). CDR3 amino acids: CASSLFTDTEAFF. The CDR3, as DNA: TGTGCCAGCAGCTTATTCACCGACACTGAAGCTTTCTTT.